Only a few counts were recorded for the clone carrying this TCR beta chain. Antigen specificity is unknown. The CDR3 runs to 14 residues. Between the trimmed V and J ends, which lost 0 bases and 1 base, there was a span of 6 bases. Per the germline V gene, CDR1 is LGHNA and CDR2 is YNFKEQ. The sample originates from a study of identical twins. MiXCR, applied by TCRdb to the 5' RACE reads, yields one record per CDR3 protein. The data hold 1.5 million to 2 million distinct CDR3 sequences, with around a third observed a single time. Findings and limits, study-wide: In monozygotic twins, models underestimated the sharing of out-of-frame TCR alpha.

Sequencing was carried out using cord blood. The chain is built from TRBV4-2 and TRBJ1-1; D not resolved. This TCR came from a newborn girl in good health. CDR3 nucleotides: TGTGCCAGCAGCCAAGATCCACAGAACACTGAAGCTTTCTTT. Protein product: CASSQDPQNTEAFF.